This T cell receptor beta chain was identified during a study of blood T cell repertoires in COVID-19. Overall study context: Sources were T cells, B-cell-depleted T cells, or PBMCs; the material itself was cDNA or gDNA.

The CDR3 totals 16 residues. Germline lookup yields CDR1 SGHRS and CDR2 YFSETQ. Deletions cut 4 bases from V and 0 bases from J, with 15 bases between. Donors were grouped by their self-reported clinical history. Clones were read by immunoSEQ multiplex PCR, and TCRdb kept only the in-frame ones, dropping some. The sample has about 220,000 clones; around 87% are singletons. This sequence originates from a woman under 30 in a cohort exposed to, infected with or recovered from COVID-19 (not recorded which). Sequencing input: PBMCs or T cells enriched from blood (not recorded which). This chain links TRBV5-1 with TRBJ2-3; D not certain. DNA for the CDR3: TGCGCCAGCAGCACGGCTGCGGAGCTTAGCACAGATACGCAGTATTTT. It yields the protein CASSTAAELSTDTQYF.